This entry is about one T cell receptor (beta chain). The data are from a study of blood T cell repertoires in COVID-19. Study in general: From T cells, B-cell-depleted T cells, or PBMCs came the material, which was cDNA or gDNA.

Study processing details: Estimated nucleated cell counts came from reference gene primer amplification. Using immunoSEQ multiplex PCR, the repertoire was profiled, and TCRdb retains in-frame clones only, with some absent. D and trimming were read from the DNA, whereas the V and J calls and clone size are those reported in that table. Of around 220,000 clones in the sample, around 87% were seen once. V lost 7 bases to trimming and J lost 0 bases; unmatched junction nucleotides: 13. The CDR3 is made up of 18 amino acids. Germline assignment: CDR1 WSHSY and CDR2 SAAADI. Seattle enrolled patients during active infection and tracked them longitudinally.

The rearrangement uses TRBV10-2 and TRBJ2-3; 10 bases align to TRBD2. The specimen was peripheral blood. This receptor was obtained from a woman between 45 and 60 years old with COVID-19, enrolled during active disease. DNA for the CDR3: TGCGCCAGCAAGCAGGTGGCTAGCGGGGGTCCTAGCACAGATACGCAGTATTTT. Its protein is CASKQVASGGPSTDTQYF.